Sequencing of this T cell receptor (beta chain) was carried out in a study of T cell responses to AZD1222 COVID-19 vaccine. Study findings and constraints: Clonal diversity was possibly underestimated, and white British individuals and females predominated among donors.

TCRdb's table, derived via immunoSEQ multiplex PCR, lists solely in-frame clones and lacks some. Among approximately 70,000 clones listed, around 89% were seen once. CDR1 MNHNY and CDR2 SVGAGI come from the germline V gene (reference sequence). With V trimmed by 2 bases and J by 6 bases, 10 bases remained unmatched. This CDR3 region has 16 residues. A note on this clone: Its antigen is currently unknown.

Sequenced material: peripheral blood, taken 28 days after the second dose of the MenACWY control vaccine. The receptor was derived from an adult who received the MenACWY meningococcal vaccine as a control. V gene TRBV6-6 combines with J gene TRBJ1-5, with 7 bases fitting TRBD1. As DNA, the CDR3 is TGTGCCAGCAGTTACGGACGGGACAGCGCCAGTCAGCCCCAGCATTTT. Translation: CASSYGRDSASQPQHF.